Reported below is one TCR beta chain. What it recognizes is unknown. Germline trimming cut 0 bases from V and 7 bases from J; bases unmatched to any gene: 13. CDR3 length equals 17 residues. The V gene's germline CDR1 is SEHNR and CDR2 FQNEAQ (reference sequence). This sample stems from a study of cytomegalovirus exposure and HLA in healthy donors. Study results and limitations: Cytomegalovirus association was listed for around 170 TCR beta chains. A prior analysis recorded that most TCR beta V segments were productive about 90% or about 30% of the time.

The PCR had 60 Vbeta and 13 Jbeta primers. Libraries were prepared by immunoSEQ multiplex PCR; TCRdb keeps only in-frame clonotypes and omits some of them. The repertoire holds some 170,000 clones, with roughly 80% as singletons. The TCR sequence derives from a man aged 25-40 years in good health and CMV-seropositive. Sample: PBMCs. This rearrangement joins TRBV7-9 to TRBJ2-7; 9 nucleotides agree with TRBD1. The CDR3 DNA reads TGTGCCAGCAGCTTAGCGGATTACCGGGACAGGGAGAGGGAGCAGTACTTC. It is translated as CASSLADYRDREREQYF.